This TCR beta chain was profiled in a study of molecular identifiers for immune sequencing clone quantification (dated by TCRdb to 2017 to 2018). About the investigation overall: For a replicate experiment, RNA from approximately 20,000 or 100,000 naive CD8 T cells was divided into five aliquots, and four of the five aliquots were sequenced. The study was a methods study using CD8 T cells to benchmark molecular-identifier clustering-based TCR repertoire sequencing (MIDCIRS) and TCR RNA copy counting. Summary of the overall study and its limitations: Highly expanded clone sizes could be underestimated because identical TCR molecules may share a barcode. Modeling gave about 3.2 recovered TCR RNA copies per cell versus 8 to 10 by digital PCR, implying 25% to 30% capture efficiency. In CMV-specific effector cells, clones with more than 20 RNA copies accounted for over 97% of molecules, whereas in naive cells such clones accounted for under 1%. Spiked-in Jurkat TCR RNA (approximately 10 copies' worth), which is not part of the donor repertoire, was contained in the naive libraries. Even against a background of around 950,000 naive CD8 T cells, spiked-in Jurkat TCR RNA amounting to a single cell's worth was reported to be detectable. When barcode sub-clustering was left out, chimeric consensus sequences inflated TCR diversity, with chimeras reaching as high as 47%.

Worth noting for this clonotype: Its antigen is unknown. Nothing much larger sits one base from this clone, and base qualities are not available.

CDR1 and CDR2, looked up from the germline V gene, are SGHRS and YFSETQ. Taken from cysteine to phenylalanine, the CDR3 has 13 residues. The entry retains the CDR3 DNA only, 39 bases that are in frame from base 1. Deletion took 7 bases off V and 0 bases off J, with a span of 11 bases between the germline ends. The library was produced with PCR. These reads were obtained on a NextSeq 500. Preparation of bulk TCR libraries followed a previously described approach, with the TCR primers listed in Table S5. Purification of total RNA was performed with the Qiagen AllPrep DNA/RNA kit. Before analysis, reads from multiple sequencing runs of the same library were pooled. Under the source paper's analysis protocol: Reads were retained only if an exact TCR constant sequence was present, and the retained reads were trimmed to 150 nt and grouped according to their 12-nt molecular barcodes. Reads inside each barcode group were sub-clustered using a 15% Levenshtein threshold, and a quality-weighted consensus sequence was constructed for each RNA molecule. Non-functional sequences were excluded, and lower-count sequences lying one edit away from another sequence were also excluded. Barcode sub-clusters with fewer than 20% of the maximum read count were removed, based on fitting two negative binomial distributions. TCRdb redid the processing of the public reads, applying fastp at Q25 and MiXCR, and retained in-frame beta chains. CDR3 protein sequences are deduplicated, and each keeps its most common genes and DNA. The authors' filters were not applied to this entry. A total of approximately 550,000 distinct CDR3 sequences appear in this sample, around 23% of them only once. The top ten clonotypes cover about 0.75% of the sample.

Libraries of naive CD8 T cells were built from anywhere between roughly 19,000 and 1,000,000 sorted cells, with 10%, 30% or 50% of the purified RNA used. Naive CD8 T cells, defined as CD8+CD4-CCR7+CD45RA+, were FACS-sorted into RLT Plus buffer on a BD FACSAria II. Roughly 10 TCR copies' worth of Jurkat RNA were spiked into about 19,000-1,100,000 naive CD8 T cell samples to test detection sensitivity. CD8 T cells were enriched with RosetteSep CD8+ T Cell Enrichment Cocktail and Ficoll-Paque, followed by ACK red cell lysis. The sequence came from a human donor in good health. Some libraries in this study had Jurkat cell RNA spiked in. Sequenced input: naive CD8+ T cells from blood, with Jurkat cell RNA spiked in. The cell subset or site label, read with the paper, signifies: FACS-sorted CD8+CD4-CCR7+CD45RA+ naive T cells. The rearrangement combines TRBV5-1 with TRBJ2-7, with the D gene not confidently named. CDR3 loop: CASAEVSSYEQYF. The sequenced DNA: TGCGCCAGCGCCGAGGTGAGCTCCTACGAGCAGTACTTC.